Below, 18 T cell receptor beta chains from the same sample are listed, as sequenced in a study of blood T cell repertoires in COVID-19. The table came from immunoSEQ multiplex PCR; TCRdb's copy has only in-frame clones and leaves some out. In the table there are 76,000 or so clones, around 91% of which are singletons. Sequenced: peripheral blood. The receptors originated from a human donor in a cohort sampled during active COVID-19.

The V gene is TRBV29-1, the J gene TRBJ1-2; D remains unclear. Per germline, CDR1 SQVTM and CDR2 ANQGSEA. Trimming took off 0 bases at V and 7 bases at J, with 9 bases between the two ends. The CDR3 length is 12 residues. This chain's CDR3 is CSVEDFSGGYTF. CDR3 coding DNA: TGCAGCGTTGAAGATTTTTCGGGTGGCTACACCTTC.

The chain has TRBV30 and TRBJ1-6; 9 bases are shared with TRBD1. Germline loops: CDR1 GTSNPN, CDR2 SVGIG (reference sequence). The CDR3 extends over 14 amino acids. With 4 bases clipped from V and 8 bases from J, the junction kept 6 bases outside the gene matches. The CDR3 spells CAWNHRGLDSPLHF. As DNA, the CDR3 is TGTGCCTGGAACCACAGGGGGCTGGATTCACCCCTCCACTTT.

In nucleotides, the CDR3 is TGTGCCAGCAGCTTGTCGTACGGGGGGAAGTACGAGCAGTACTTC. It codes for CASSLSYGGKYEQYF. This rearrangement joins TRBV5-4 to TRBJ2-7; 7 nucleotides line up with TRBD2. The CDR3 is 15 residues long. V lost 1 base to trimming and J lost 4 bases; unmatched junction nucleotides: 8. CDR1 and CDR2 from the germline V gene are SGHNT and YYREEE (reference sequence).

The J gene is TRBJ1-3, the V gene TRBV5-5; unclear D gene. The CDR3 runs to 15 residues. The germline gives CDR1 SGHKS, CDR2 YYEKEE (reference sequence). V lost 2 bases, J lost 0 bases, and 9 bases lay in between. CDR3 sequence reads: CASSLGGSSGNTIYF. CDR3 nucleotides: TGTGCCAGCAGCTTAGGAGGCAGCTCTGGAAACACCATATATTTT.

The V call is TRBV5-4, the J call TRBJ2-1; 7 nucleotides line up with TRBD2. CDR1 and CDR2 from the germline V gene are SGHNT and YYREEE (reference sequence). The V gene end was trimmed by 3 bases and the J gene end by 4 bases; junction bases not matched to a gene: 7. CDR3 length: 15 amino acids. In DNA form, the CDR3 reads TGTGCCAGCAGCTCCGGGGGGTCGTCTTACAATGAGCAGTTCTTC. Translating gives CASSSGGSSYNEQFF.

The chain couples TRBV7-9 to TRBJ1-5; 7 nucleotides align to TRBD1. After removal of 4 bases from V and 6 bases from J, the junction contained 6 bases not matched to a gene. The CDR3 has 14 amino acids. Germline V gives CDR1 SEHNR, CDR2 FQNEAQ (reference sequence). In DNA, the CDR3 is TGTGCCAGCAGCTCGGGACAGATCAGTCAGCCCCAGCATTTT. Amino acids: CASSSGQISQPQHF.

The chain recombines TRBV3-1 (or the pseudogene TRBV3-2) with TRBJ1-1, with TRBD1 matching over 10 bases. In germline, CDR1 is LGHDT, CDR2 YNNKEL (reference sequence). With 2 bases clipped from V and 3 bases from J, the junction kept 3 bases outside the gene matches. This CDR3 contains 15 residues. The DNA for the CDR3 is TGTGCCAGCAGCCAAACTGGACAGGGGGACACTGAAGCTTTCTTT. It translates to CASSQTGQGDTEAFF.

The V call is TRBV19, the J call TRBJ1-5, with TRBD1 as a possible D gene (6 bases). V lost 7 bases and J lost 7, with 20 bases in between. The CDR3 contains 15 residues. Germline V CDR1 and CDR2: LNHDA, SQIVND (reference sequence). The DNA for the CDR3 is TGTGCCAGTATCACCTACGGGGGGGCAGGACAGCCCCAGCATTTT. This sequence encodes CASITYGGAGQPQHF.

This clone has more than one count but fewer than ten. The rearrangement links TRBV6-5 to TRBJ1-1; tentative D call: TRBD1 (5 bases). The CDR3 sequence is 16 residues long. Germline assignment: CDR1 MNHEY and CDR2 SVGAGI. The V end was cut by 2 bases, the J end by 1 base, with 14 bases between. DNA for the CDR3: TGTGCCAGCAGTTACCGAGGACAATTGAGGAACACTGAAGCTTTCTTT. Encoded protein: CASSYRGQLRNTEAFF.

V is TRBV5-1 and J is TRBJ1-2; TRBD1 aligns across 7 bases. This CDR3 is built from 13 residues. J gave up 2 bases and V 4 bases, and 2 bases lay outside the gene matches. Germline V gene data show CDR1 as SGHRS and CDR2 as YFSETQ. For the CDR3, the DNA is TGCGCCAGCAGCGAGGGACAGAACTATGGCTACACCTTC. It is translated as CASSEGQNYGYTF.

This chain links TRBV3-1 (or the pseudogene TRBV3-2) with TRBJ2-5, with a tentative D call TRBD2 (5 bases). The CDR3 has 16 amino acids. Trimming took off 1 base at V and 1 base at J, with 13 bases between the two ends. The germline V gene has CDR1 LGHDT and CDR2 YNNKEL (reference sequence). Here the CDR3 reads CASSQAAGNLQETQYF. The DNA of the CDR3 is TGTGCCAGCAGCCAAGCGGCGGGTAACCTCCAAGAGACCCAGTACTTC.

This chain uses TRBV25-1 with TRBJ1-1; possible D gene TRBD1, 5 bases. Germline V lookup: CDR1 MGHDK, CDR2 SYGVNS. The CDR3 is 14 residues long. Trimming took off 6 bases at V and 5 bases at J, with 16 bases between the two ends. This CDR3 is CASRRRRGGTEAFF. The CDR3 DNA is TGTGCCAGCAGGAGAAGAAGGGGTGGGACTGAAGCTTTCTTT.

The gene calls are TRBV4-2 and TRBJ2-5, with D tentatively TRBD2 (7 bases). CDR3 size: 15 residues. Looked up from germline, CDR1 is LGHNA and CDR2 is YNFKEQ. V dropped 3 bases and J dropped 5 bases, with 16 bases sitting between them. The CDR3 nucleotides are TGTGCCAGCAGCCAGGGGAGGGGGGGCGGCGAGACCCAGTACTTC. Translated, it gives CASSQGRGGGETQYF.

The rearrangement links TRBV7-8 to TRBJ2-3; tentatively, D is TRBD1 (6 bases). Germline values: CDR1 SGHVS, CDR2 FQNEAQ. This CDR3 is 17 amino acids long. Trimming shortened V by 6 bases and J by 4 bases, and 23 bases separated the two germline ends. As DNA, the CDR3 is TGTGCCAGCAGTCAAGTTAGATCAGGGGTTGGGGCAGATACGCAGTATTTT. Encoded protein: CASSQVRSGVGADTQYF.

The genes are TRBV18 and TRBJ1-2; maybe TRBD1 (5 bases). Germline V CDR1 and CDR2: KGHSH, LQKENI. The CDR3 consists of 15 residues. The V gene lost 0 bases and the J gene lost 4 bases, with 12 bases spanning the gap. The CDR3 loop is CASSPPLGGGYGYTF. The DNA of the CDR3 is TGTGCCAGCTCACCACCGTTGGGGGGAGGCTATGGCTACACCTTC.

The rearrangement uses TRBV5-4 and TRBJ1-2; TRBD1 is a possible D gene (6 bases). Germline loops: CDR1 SGHNT, CDR2 YYREEE (reference sequence). The V end was cut by 2 bases, the J end by 7 bases, with 9 bases between. The CDR3 spans 12 residues. The CDR3 coding sequence is TGTGCCAGCAGCTTTCGGGGGGCTGGCTACACCTTC. It translates to CASSFRGAGYTF.

The chain uses TRBV5-1 and TRBJ2-7; 11 bases are a match to TRBD1. Germline CDR1 SGHRS, CDR2 YFSETQ. CDR3 size: 15 residues. The trim removed 0 bases at V and 3 bases at J, leaving 2 bases unmatched. CDR3 sequence (DNA): TGCGCCAGCAGCTTGGCTGGGACAGGGGGCTACGAGCAGTACTTC. It specifies CASSLAGTGGYEQYF. Full variable domain (missing parts from reference TRBV5-1 and TRBJ2-7): KAGVTQTPRYLIKTRGQQVTLSCSPISGHRSVSWYQQTPGQGLQFLFEYFSETQRNKGNFPGRFSGRQFSNSRSEMNVSTLELGDSALYLCASSLAGTGGYEQYFGPGTRLTVT.

The chain recombines TRBV6-2 or TRBV6-3 with TRBJ2-3; 12 bases match TRBD2. CDR3 length equals 19 residues. J lost 2 bases, V lost 4 bases, and 13 bases had no gene match. Germline values: CDR1 MNHEY, CDR2 SVGEGT. The DNA of the CDR3 is TGTGCCAGCAGTTCAGCACGGACTAGCGGGGCCCCGGTCACAGATACGCAGTATTTT. As protein: CASSSARTSGAPVTDTQYF.